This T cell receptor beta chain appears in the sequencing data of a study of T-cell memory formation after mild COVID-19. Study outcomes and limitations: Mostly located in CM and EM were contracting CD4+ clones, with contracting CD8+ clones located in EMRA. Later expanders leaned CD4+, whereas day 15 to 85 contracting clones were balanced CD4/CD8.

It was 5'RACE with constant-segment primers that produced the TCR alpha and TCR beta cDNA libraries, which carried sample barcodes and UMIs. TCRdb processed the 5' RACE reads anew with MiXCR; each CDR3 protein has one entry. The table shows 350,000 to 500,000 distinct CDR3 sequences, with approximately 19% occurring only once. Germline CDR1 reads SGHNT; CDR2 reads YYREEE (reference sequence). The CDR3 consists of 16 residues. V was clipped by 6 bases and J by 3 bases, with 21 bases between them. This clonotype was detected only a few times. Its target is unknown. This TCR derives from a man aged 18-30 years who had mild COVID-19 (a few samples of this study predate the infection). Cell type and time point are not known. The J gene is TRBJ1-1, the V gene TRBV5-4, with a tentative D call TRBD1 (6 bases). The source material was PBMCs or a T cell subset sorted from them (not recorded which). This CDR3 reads CASIPDGGARYTEAFF. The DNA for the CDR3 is TGTGCCAGCATCCCCGATGGGGGGGCGCGGTACACTGAAGCTTTCTTT.